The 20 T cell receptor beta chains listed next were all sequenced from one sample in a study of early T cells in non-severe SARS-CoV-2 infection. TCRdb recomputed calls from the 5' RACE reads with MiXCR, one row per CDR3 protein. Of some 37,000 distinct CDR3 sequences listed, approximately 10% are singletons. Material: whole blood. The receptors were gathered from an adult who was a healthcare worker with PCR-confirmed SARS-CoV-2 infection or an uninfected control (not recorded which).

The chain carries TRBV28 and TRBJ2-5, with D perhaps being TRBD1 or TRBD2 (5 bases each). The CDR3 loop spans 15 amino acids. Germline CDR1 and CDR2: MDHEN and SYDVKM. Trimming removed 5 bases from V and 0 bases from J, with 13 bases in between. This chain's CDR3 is CASSGIEGYQETQYF. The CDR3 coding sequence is TGTGCCAGCAGTGGTATAGAGGGGTACCAAGAGACCCAGTACTTC. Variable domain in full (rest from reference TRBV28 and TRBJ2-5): DVKVTQSSRYLVKRTGEKVFLECVQDMDHENMFWYRQDPGLGLRLIYFSYDVKMKEKGDIPEGYSVSREKKERFSLILESASTNQTSMYLCASSGIEGYQETQYFGPGTRLLVL.

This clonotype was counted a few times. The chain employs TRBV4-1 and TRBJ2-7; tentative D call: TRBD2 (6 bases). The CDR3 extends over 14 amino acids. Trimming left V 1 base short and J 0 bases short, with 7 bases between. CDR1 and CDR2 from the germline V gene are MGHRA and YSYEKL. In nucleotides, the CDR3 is TGCGCCAGCAGCCAAGGCGGGGTCTCCTACGAGCAGTACTTC. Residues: CASSQGGVSYEQYF.

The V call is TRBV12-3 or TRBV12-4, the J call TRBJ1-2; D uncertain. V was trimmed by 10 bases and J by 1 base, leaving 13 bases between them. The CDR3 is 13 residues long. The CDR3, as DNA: TGTGCCACCTCAGGTGGTAATAACTATGGCTACACCTTC. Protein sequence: CATSGGNNYGYTF.

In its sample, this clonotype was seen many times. The CDR3 DNA reads as TGTGCCAGCAGTTACAGGACAGGGGAATGGGATCAGCCCCAGCATTTT. It encodes CASSYRTGEWDQPQHF. The chain has TRBV6-2 or TRBV6-3 and TRBJ1-5; 9 positions match TRBD1. The CDR3 length is 16 residues. Germline CDR1 is MNHEY and CDR2 is SVGEGT. Trimming removed 2 bases from V and 5 bases from J; junction bases left unmatched: 7.

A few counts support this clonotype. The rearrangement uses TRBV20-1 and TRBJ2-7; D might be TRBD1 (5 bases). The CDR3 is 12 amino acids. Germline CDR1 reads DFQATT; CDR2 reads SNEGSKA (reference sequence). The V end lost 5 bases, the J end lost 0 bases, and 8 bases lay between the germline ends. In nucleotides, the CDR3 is TGCAGTGCTTTTGACAGCTCCTACGAGCAGTACTTC. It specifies CSAFDSSYEQYF.

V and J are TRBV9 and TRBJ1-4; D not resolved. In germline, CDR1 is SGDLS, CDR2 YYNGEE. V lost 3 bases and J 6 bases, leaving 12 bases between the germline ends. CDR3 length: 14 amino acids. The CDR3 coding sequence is TGTGCCAGCAGCGCCGGTAGGGCGGATGAAAAACTGTTTTTT. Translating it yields CASSAGRADEKLFF.

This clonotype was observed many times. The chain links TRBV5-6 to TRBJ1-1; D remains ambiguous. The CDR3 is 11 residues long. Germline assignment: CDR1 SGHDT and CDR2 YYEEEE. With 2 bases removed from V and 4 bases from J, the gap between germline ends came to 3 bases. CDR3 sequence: CASSFVTEAFF. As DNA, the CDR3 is TGTGCCAGCAGCTTTGTCACTGAAGCTTTCTTT.

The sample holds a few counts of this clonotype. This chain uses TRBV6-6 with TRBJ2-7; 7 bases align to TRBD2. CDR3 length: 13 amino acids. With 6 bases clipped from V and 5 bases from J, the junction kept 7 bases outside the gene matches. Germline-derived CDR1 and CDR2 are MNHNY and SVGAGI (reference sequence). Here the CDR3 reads CASRRTAGDEQYF. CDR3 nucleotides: TGTGCCAGCAGAAGGACGGCGGGAGACGAGCAGTACTTC.

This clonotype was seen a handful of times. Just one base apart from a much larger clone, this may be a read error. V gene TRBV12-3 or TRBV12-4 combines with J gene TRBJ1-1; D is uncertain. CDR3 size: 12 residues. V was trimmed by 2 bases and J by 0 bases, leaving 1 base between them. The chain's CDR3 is CASSLMNTEAFF. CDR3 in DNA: TGTGCCAGCAGTTTAATGAACACTGAAGCTTTCTTT.

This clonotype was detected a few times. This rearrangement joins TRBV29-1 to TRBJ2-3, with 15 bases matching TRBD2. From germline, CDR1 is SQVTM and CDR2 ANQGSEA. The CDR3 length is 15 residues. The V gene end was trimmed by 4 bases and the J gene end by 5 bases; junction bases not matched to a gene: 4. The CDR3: CSVGTSGGAGDTQYF. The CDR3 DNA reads TGCAGCGTTGGGACTAGCGGGGGGGCCGGAGATACGCAGTATTTT.

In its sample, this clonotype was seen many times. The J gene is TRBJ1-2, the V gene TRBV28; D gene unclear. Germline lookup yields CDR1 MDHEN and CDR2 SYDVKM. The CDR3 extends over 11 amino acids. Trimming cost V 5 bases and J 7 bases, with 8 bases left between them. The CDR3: CASSQLVGYTF. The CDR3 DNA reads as TGTGCCAGCAGTCAGCTGGTTGGCTACACCTTC.

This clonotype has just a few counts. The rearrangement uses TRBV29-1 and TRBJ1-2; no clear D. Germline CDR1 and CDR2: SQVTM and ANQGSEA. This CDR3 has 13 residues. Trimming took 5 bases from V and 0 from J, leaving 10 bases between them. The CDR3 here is CSVLTLSNYGYTF. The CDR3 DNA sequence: TGCAGCGTTTTGACATTATCTAACTATGGCTACACCTTC.

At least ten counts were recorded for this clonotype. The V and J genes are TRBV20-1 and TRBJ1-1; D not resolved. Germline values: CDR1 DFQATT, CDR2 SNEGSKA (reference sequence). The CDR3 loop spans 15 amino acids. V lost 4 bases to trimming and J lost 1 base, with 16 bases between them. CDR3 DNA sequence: TGCAGTGCTATCCCGACCGCCTGGGGGAACACTGAAGCTTTCTTT. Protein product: CSAIPTAWGNTEAFF.

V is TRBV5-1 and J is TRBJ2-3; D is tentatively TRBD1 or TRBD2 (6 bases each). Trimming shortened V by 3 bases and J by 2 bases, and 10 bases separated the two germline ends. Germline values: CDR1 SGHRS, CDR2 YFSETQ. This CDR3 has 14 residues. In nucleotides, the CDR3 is TGCGCCAGCAGCTGGGGGGCCATCACAGATACGCAGTATTTT. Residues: CASSWGAITDTQYF.

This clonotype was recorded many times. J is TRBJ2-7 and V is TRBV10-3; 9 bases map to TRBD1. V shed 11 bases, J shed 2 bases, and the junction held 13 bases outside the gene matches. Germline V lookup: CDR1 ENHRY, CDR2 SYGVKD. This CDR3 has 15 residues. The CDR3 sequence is CAAGGSGTGPYEQYF. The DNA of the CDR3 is TGTGCCGCCGGAGGGTCTGGGACAGGGCCCTACGAGCAGTACTTC.

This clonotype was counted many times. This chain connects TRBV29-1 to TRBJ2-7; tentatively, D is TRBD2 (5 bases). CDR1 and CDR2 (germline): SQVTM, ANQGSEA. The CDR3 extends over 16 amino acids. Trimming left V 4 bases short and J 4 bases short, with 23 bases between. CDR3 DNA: TGCAGCGTTGGCGGAAACCGGGGTCCGGAAACGTACGAGCAGTACTTC. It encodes CSVGGNRGPETYEQYF.

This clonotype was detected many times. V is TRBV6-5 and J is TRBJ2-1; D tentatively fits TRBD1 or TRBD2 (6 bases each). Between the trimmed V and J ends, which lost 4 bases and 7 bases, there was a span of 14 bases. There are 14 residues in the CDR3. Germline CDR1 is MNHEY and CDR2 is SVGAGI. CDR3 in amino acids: CASSWDIRGNEQFF. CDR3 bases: TGTGCCAGCAGTTGGGACATCCGGGGGAATGAGCAGTTCTTC.

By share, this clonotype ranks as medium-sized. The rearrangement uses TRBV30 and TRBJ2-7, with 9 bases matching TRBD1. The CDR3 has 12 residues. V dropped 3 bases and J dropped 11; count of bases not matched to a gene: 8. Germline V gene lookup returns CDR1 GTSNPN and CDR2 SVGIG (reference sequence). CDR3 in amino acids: CAWSSEWDREYF. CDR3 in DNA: TGTGCCTGGAGCTCCGAGTGGGACAGGGAGTACTTC.

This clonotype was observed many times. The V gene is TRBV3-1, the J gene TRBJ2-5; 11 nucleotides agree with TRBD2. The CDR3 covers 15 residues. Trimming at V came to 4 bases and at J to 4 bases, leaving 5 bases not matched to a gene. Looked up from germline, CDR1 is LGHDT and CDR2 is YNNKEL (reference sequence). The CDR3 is CASSPIAGGLETQYF. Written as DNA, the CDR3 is TGTGCCAGCAGCCCCATAGCGGGGGGGCTAGAGACCCAGTACTTC.

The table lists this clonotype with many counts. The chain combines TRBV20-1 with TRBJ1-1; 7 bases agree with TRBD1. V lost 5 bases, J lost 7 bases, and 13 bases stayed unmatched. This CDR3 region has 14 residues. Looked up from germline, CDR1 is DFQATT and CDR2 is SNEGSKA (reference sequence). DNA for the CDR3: TGCAGTGCTCCACGACAGGGTGGGGCGGTTGAAGCTTTCTTT. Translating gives CSAPRQGGAVEAFF.